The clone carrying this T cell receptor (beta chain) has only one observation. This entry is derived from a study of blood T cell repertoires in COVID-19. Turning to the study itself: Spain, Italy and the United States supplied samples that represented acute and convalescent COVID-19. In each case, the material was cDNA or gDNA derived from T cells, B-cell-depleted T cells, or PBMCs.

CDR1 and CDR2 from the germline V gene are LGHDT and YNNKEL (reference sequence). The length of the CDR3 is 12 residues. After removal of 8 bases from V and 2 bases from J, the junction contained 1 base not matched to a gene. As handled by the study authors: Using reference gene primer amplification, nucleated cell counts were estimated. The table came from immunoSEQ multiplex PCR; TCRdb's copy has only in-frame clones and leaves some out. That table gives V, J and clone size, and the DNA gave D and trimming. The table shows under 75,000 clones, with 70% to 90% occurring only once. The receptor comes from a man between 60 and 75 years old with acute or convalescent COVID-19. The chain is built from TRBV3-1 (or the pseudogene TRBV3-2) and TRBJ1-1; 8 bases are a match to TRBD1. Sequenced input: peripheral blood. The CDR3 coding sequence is TGTGCCAGCGGGACAGGCAACACTGAAGCTTTCTTT. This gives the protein CASGTGNTEAFF.